This TCR beta chain appears in the sequencing data of a study of blood T cell repertoires in COVID-19. Turning to the study itself: Researchers got acute and convalescent COVID-19 samples from the United States, Italy and Spain. T cells, B-cell-depleted T cells, or PBMCs provided the cDNA or gDNA that served as material.

Germline CDR1 is MNHNS and CDR2 is SASEGT. Trimming took off 2 bases at V and 0 bases at J, with 18 bases between the two ends. The CDR3 length is 18 residues. Generated by immunoSEQ multiplex PCR, the TCRdb table keeps only in-frame clones and is missing some. The profile covers about 190,000 clones, with roughly 86% appearing a single time and 7.5% to 10% taken by the ten largest. Cohort 3 recovered donors had two negative PCRs, clearance, or symptom resolution. This TCR was recovered from a woman in her thirties who had recovered from COVID-19. Source material: PBMCs or T cells enriched from blood (not recorded which). This rearrangement joins TRBV6-1 to TRBJ2-3, with D possibly being TRBD2 (6 bases). DNA of the CDR3: TGTGCCAGCAGTGAACGGACCGGGAGCGGTACTAGCACAGATACGCAGTATTTT. This sequence encodes CASSERTGSGTSTDTQYF.